The 10 T cell receptor beta chains listed next were all sequenced from one sample in a study of blood T cell repertoires in COVID-19. Libraries were prepared by immunoSEQ multiplex PCR; TCRdb keeps only in-frame clonotypes and omits some of them. The table has over 100,000 clones, around four fifths seen once; the top ten hold about 20%. Sequencing was done on a sample of peripheral blood. The receptors here all came from a woman aged 60-75 years with acute or convalescent COVID-19.

The CDR3 nucleotides read TGTGCCAGCAGCTTCGGGACTAGAGAGACCCAGTACTTC. This sequence encodes CASSFGTRETQYF. The chain recombines TRBV12-3 or TRBV12-4 with TRBJ2-5; 8 bases align to TRBD2. After removal of 6 bases from V and 4 bases from J, the junction contained 4 bases not matched to a gene. The CDR3 is 13 residues long.

The chain links TRBV6-2 or TRBV6-3 to TRBJ2-7, with a tentative D call TRBD1 (6 bases). Trimming cost V 5 bases and J 0 bases, with 11 bases left between them. CDR1 and CDR2 from the germline V gene are MNHEY and SVGEGT. The CDR3 length is 14 residues. The CDR3 sequence: CASSQQGFSYEQYF. DNA of the CDR3: TGTGCCAGCAGTCAACAGGGATTCTCCTACGAGCAGTACTTC.

This chain connects TRBV4-1 to TRBJ1-2, with D maybe TRBD1 (5 bases). V was trimmed by 3 bases and J by 8 bases, leaving 19 bases between them. The CDR3 spans 15 residues. Germline V lookup: CDR1 MGHRA, CDR2 YSYEKL. The CDR3 sequence: CASSHPGLQGGGYTF. The CDR3 region has the DNA TGCGCCAGCAGCCATCCCGGGCTCCAGGGAGGGGGCTACACCTTC.

This clone has just one count. The CDR3 protein is CASSPPSKADTEAFF. For the CDR3, the DNA is TGTGCCAGCAGCCCGCCAAGTAAGGCGGACACTGAAGCTTTCTTT. The chain uses TRBV5-4 and TRBJ1-1; D is undetermined. CDR1 and CDR2 (germline): SGHNT, YYREEE (reference sequence). The CDR3 contains 15 residues. V shed 4 bases and J shed 3 bases, with 16 bases lying between them.

J is TRBJ1-1 and V is TRBV3-1 (or the pseudogene TRBV3-2); 7 bases align to TRBD1. Germline V gene lookup returns CDR1 LGHDT and CDR2 YNNKEL (reference sequence). The trim removed 5 bases at V and 0 bases at J, leaving 3 bases unmatched. CDR3 length equals 14 residues. CDR3 in amino acids: CASSRDSLNTEAFF. The CDR3 region has the DNA TGTGCCAGCAGCAGGGACAGCTTGAACACTGAAGCTTTCTTT.

The rearrangement uses TRBV7-2 and TRBJ2-7; D might be TRBD2 (5 bases). The V gene lost 7 bases and the J gene lost 2 bases, with 18 bases spanning the gap. The CDR3 covers 15 residues. Germline V lookup: CDR1 SGHTA, CDR2 FQGNSA. CDR3 sequence: CASTPSAGSPYEQYF. The DNA for the CDR3 is TGTGCCAGCACTCCCAGCGCTGGGAGCCCCTACGAGCAGTACTTC.

This clone appeared many times. The J gene is TRBJ2-7, the V gene TRBV12-3 or TRBV12-4; TRBD2 matches 8 bases. The CDR3 runs to 13 residues. Germline trimming cut 0 bases from V and 6 bases from J; bases unmatched to any gene: 1. The CDR3 DNA sequence: TGTGCCAGCAGTTTAGCCGCGGGGGGCGAGCAGTACTTC. Translating it yields CASSLAAGGEQYF.

The genes are TRBV28 and TRBJ1-4; D possibly corresponds to TRBD1 (5 bases). Germline CDR1 and CDR2: MDHEN and SYDVKM. This CDR3 spans 18 amino acids. V lost 2 bases and J lost 0, with 16 bases in between. The CDR3 DNA reads TGTGCCAGCAGTTTAATCGCCGGGGGTCGGGCAACTAATGAAAAACTGTTTTTT. The encoded protein is CASSLIAGGRATNEKLFF.

The rearrangement uses TRBV7-3 and TRBJ1-1; maybe TRBD1 (5 bases). The CDR3 has 14 residues. The V end was cut by 1 base, the J end by 1 base, with 7 bases between. The germline gives CDR1 SGHTA, CDR2 FQGTGA. As DNA, the CDR3 is TGTGCCAGCAGCTTAAGGGGCAAGAACACTGAAGCTTTCTTT. The encoded protein is CASSLRGKNTEAFF.

CDR3 residues: CASSKGPSNGYTF. The CDR3, as DNA: TGTGCCAGTAGCAAGGGGCCTTCCAATGGCTACACCTTC. J is TRBJ1-2 and V is TRBV19, with a weak D call TRBD1 (5 bases). Germline CDR1 is LNHDA and CDR2 is SQIVND (reference sequence). V dropped 6 bases and J dropped 6 bases, with 14 bases sitting between them. This CDR3 has 13 residues.